The present entry profiles one TCR beta chain with its context. Its antigen remains unidentified. This specimen belongs to a study of cytomegalovirus exposure and HLA in healthy donors. Study observations and caveats: Looking again later, the authors saw that most CMV-associated TCR beta chains seemed HLA-restricted. The study reported that TCR beta sequences accurately predicted HLA-A and HLA-B alleles in most subjects.

With 60 Vbeta and 13 Jbeta primers, the PCR was carried out. The assay was immunoSEQ multiplex PCR, and TCRdb's table has in-frame clones only and misses some. This table holds around 150,000 clones, over 60% found once. This CDR3 spans 16 amino acids. Germline V CDR1 and CDR2: MNHEY, SVGAGI. Though nominally healthy at sampling, donors likely had unrecorded immune exposures. The sequence came from a man in his forties or fifties in good health and CMV-seronegative. Sequencing was performed on PBMCs. The V call is TRBV6-5, the J call TRBJ2-5; 7 nucleotides line up with TRBD1. The closer fit of TRBJ2-7 to the DNA end suggests the J call may be wrong. In DNA form, the CDR3 reads TGTGCCAGCAGTTACTCGACTGCGGACAGGTTCTACGAGCAGTACTTC. Its translation is CASSYSTADRFYEQYF.